This TCR beta chain came from a study of cytomegalovirus exposure and HLA in healthy donors. As regards this clone: Its antigen is unknown.

Study results and limitations: According to a subsequent analysis, TCR clusters identified in the first cohort showed a tendency to co-occur across the roughly 120 validation repertoires. The dataset shows that most TCR sequences were rare, while some public TCRs occurred in many donors. CMV antigen specificity of three CMV-associated chains was confirmed in vitro. The authors enumerated 150 to 200 TCR beta chains as linked to cytomegalovirus.

The CDR3 is 13 residues long. Germline values: CDR1 LNHDA, CDR2 SQIVND (reference sequence). Trimming removed 6 bases at V and 6 bases at J, with 15 bases between. Sequenced by immunoSEQ multiplex PCR; TCRdb stores in-frame clones only, minus some. The sample holds roughly 100,000 clones, approximately 90% seen once. The rearrangement uses TRBV19 and TRBJ2-7; the D gene is possibly TRBD1 (6 bases). The specimen was PBMCs. This TCR was sampled from a woman aged 18-29 years in good health and CMV-seropositive. In DNA, the CDR3 is TGTGCCAGTAGGGGGACACCTCTTAGCGAGCAGTACTTC. Translating gives CASRGTPLSEQYF.